Detailed here is one T cell receptor (beta chain). Its antigen is not identified. The V end was cut by 1 base, the J end by 3 bases, with 13 bases between. Germline CDR1 SEHNR, CDR2 FQNEAQ (reference sequence). The CDR3 is 16 amino acids. Expressed TCRB transcripts were sequenced because the isolated RNA had all been reverse transcribed beforehand. The study sequenced naive, central memory and regulatory T cell samples to an average of roughly 3.8 million reads. This table comes from immunoSEQ multiplex PCR, and its TCRdb copy is limited to in-frame clones, with some not included. The sample contains 600,000 to 700,000 clones, 12% of which appear only once. This sample was taken from a study of beta chain features in type 1 diabetes. CD45RO/CCR7/CD25/CD127/CD95/CD27 staining was used to isolate CD4+ naive, central memory, regulatory and stem cell-like memory cells by sorting. General study results and limits: Across all four CD4+ subsets, people with type 1 diabetes showed modestly shorter TCRB CDR3s.

Sequencing was carried out using naive CD4+ T cells from blood. The receptor was isolated from a man younger than 40 with type 1 diabetes. The chain joins TRBV7-9 to TRBJ1-5; D is possibly TRBD1 (5 bases). The CDR3 sequence: CASSLVLGGLNQPQHF. CDR3 DNA sequence: TGTGCCAGCAGCTTAGTGCTGGGGGGACTCAATCAGCCCCAGCATTTT. Supplemented by reference TRBV7-9 and TRBJ1-5, the full variable domain reads DTGVSQNPRHKITKRGQNVTFRCDPISEHNRLYWYRQTLGQGPEFLTYFQNEAQLEKSRLLSDRFSAERPKGSFSTLEIQRTEQGDSAMYLCASSLVLGGLNQPQHFGDGTRLSIL.